This T cell receptor (beta chain) was sequenced for a study of CD8+ T cells in alopecia areata. Study overall: Twice a day, 5 to 10 mg of oral tofacitinib was administered to treated patients. Treatment with tofacitinib (6 to 18 months) was followed by 6 months off drug.

Extracted RNA was reverse transcribed, and the resulting cDNA served as sequencing template. TCRdb's table, derived via immunoSEQ multiplex PCR, lists solely in-frame clones and lacks some. The table lists under 300,000 clones, 67% of them singletons, with approximately 1.2% in the top ten. The CDR3 covers 15 residues. Germline V CDR1 and CDR2: SGHRS, YFSETQ. Germline trimming cut 4 bases from V and 3 bases from J; bases unmatched to any gene: 5. Sequencing was performed on CD4+ T cells sorted from blood, taken at week 0. This rearrangement joins TRBV5-1 to TRBJ2-5; 11 positions agree with TRBD2. The sequence was obtained from a human donor with alopecia areata. CDR3 sequence (DNA): TGCGCCAGCAGCGACCTACTAGCGGGGGAAGAGACCCAGTACTTC. Its protein product is CASSDLLAGEETQYF.